This T cell receptor (beta chain) was retrieved from a study of blood T cell repertoires in COVID-19. Profiled with immunoSEQ multiplex PCR; TCRdb holds only in-frame clones, not every one. The sample gives tens of thousands of clones, about four fifths of which show up once; around 15% is in the top ten. V was trimmed by 6 bases and J by 2 bases, leaving 17 bases between them. The CDR3 consists of 17 residues. Germline CDR1 is MNHEY and CDR2 is SMNVEV (reference sequence). In Seattle, patients joined the study during active infection and were tracked longitudinally. Sequencing used peripheral blood. This clonotype originated in a man aged 55 to 70 with COVID-19, enrolled during active disease. The chain links TRBV27 to TRBJ1-6, with D perhaps matching TRBD1 (6 bases). CDR3 in DNA: TGTGCCAGCAGGAACGTAGCGAGGGACACCTATAATTCACCCCTCCACTTT. Its translation: CASRNVARDTYNSPLHF.